The clone carrying this T cell receptor beta chain was seen once. These data belong to a study of blood T cell repertoires in COVID-19. Study as a whole: Spain, Italy and the United States supplied samples that represented acute and convalescent COVID-19. Sources were T cells, B-cell-depleted T cells, or PBMCs; the material itself was cDNA or gDNA.

Authors' data handling: It was from reference gene primer amplification that nucleated cell counts were estimated. Measured with immunoSEQ multiplex PCR; TCRdb has only the in-frame clones, and not every one. Clone size and V and J calls were adopted from that table, with D and trimming inferred from the DNA. The data hold more than 150,000 clones, with 85% to 90% observed a single time. In germline, CDR1 is ENHRY, CDR2 SYGVKD. The CDR3 extends over 13 amino acids. V was trimmed by 10 bases and J by 4 bases, leaving 16 bases between them. The TCR sequence derives from a man aged 40-55 years with active or convalescent COVID-19. Sequencing was done on a sample of peripheral blood. The chain links TRBV10-3 to TRBJ1-1; D may be TRBD1 (5 bases). CDR3 amino acids: CATRVVGGTEAFF. DNA for the CDR3: TGTGCCACCCGAGTGGTGGGGGGCACTGAAGCTTTCTTT.